The 5 T cell receptor beta chains listed next were all sequenced from one sample in a study of response to subunit inactivated influenza vaccine. Each CDR3 protein gets one entry after TCRdb re-called the RT-PCR reads with MiXCR. Among about 170,000 distinct CDR3 sequences listed, 12% were seen once. The sample also formed part of further work on T cells expressing NK-cell markers. That study adds: Production of TCR beta cDNA relied on 5'RACE template switching with UMIs.

The sequenced sample was CD8+ T cells sorted from PBMCs, obtained about 12 days after vaccination. These receptors were taken from a man between 50 and 59 years old who received an inactivated influenza vaccine.

This chain connects TRBV4-2 to TRBJ1-1; the D gene is possibly TRBD1 (5 bases). Trimming pared 0 bases from V and 1 base from J, leaving 12 bases between. CDR3 length: 16 amino acids. Germline assignment: CDR1 LGHNA and CDR2 YNFKEQ. The CDR3 region is CASSQDGTGGNTEAFF. The CDR3 region has the DNA TGTGCCAGCAGCCAAGATGGTACAGGCGGGAACACTGAAGCTTTCTTT.

V usage is TRBV21-1 and J usage is TRBJ2-5; the D segment call TRBD1 is taken from the table without a DNA check. TRBV21-1 is a pseudogene segment. The CDR3 runs to 18 residues. The CDR3 protein is CASSKEIDRDKAPGTQYF. CDR3 bases: TGTGCCAGCAGCAAAGAGATAGACCGGGACAAGGCCCCGGGGACCCAGTACTTC.

The rearrangement joins TRBV11-1 to TRBJ2-2, with D possibly being TRBD2 (5 bases). This CDR3 comprises 12 residues. Trimming stripped 6 bases from V and 6 bases from J, with 8 bases between. Germline V lookup: CDR1 SGHAT, CDR2 FQDESV (reference sequence). The CDR3 loop reads CASSTLAGELFF. DNA for the CDR3: TGTGCCAGCAGTACACTAGCCGGGGAGCTGTTTTTT. The full variable domain, rest sourced from reference TRBV11-1 and TRBJ2-2, is EAEVAQSPRYKITEKSQAVAFWCDPISGHATLYWYRQILGQGPELLVQFQDESVVDDSQLPKDRFSAERLKGVDSTLKIQPAELGDSAMYLCASSTLAGELFFGEGSRLTVL.

The sample holds a few counts of this clonotype. V is TRBV15 and J is TRBJ2-3, with D uncertain. V lost 4 bases to trimming and J lost 0 bases, with 11 bases between them. Germline V lookup: CDR1 LNHNV, CDR2 YYDKDF (reference sequence). CDR3 length: 15 residues. CDR3 coding DNA: TGTGCCACCAGCATTGGCGGTGCTAGCACAGATACGCAGTATTTT. Protein sequence: CATSIGGASTDTQYF.

The rearrangement uses TRBV4-3 and TRBJ2-2; 12 positions match TRBD2. The germline V gene encodes CDR1 LGHNA and CDR2 YSLEER. CDR3 length: 17 amino acids. With V trimmed by 1 base and J by 4 bases, 4 bases remained unmatched. This CDR3 is CASSQGASGGATGELFF. The CDR3 nucleotides are TGCGCCAGCAGCCAAGGGGCTAGCGGGGGGGCCACCGGGGAGCTGTTTTTT.